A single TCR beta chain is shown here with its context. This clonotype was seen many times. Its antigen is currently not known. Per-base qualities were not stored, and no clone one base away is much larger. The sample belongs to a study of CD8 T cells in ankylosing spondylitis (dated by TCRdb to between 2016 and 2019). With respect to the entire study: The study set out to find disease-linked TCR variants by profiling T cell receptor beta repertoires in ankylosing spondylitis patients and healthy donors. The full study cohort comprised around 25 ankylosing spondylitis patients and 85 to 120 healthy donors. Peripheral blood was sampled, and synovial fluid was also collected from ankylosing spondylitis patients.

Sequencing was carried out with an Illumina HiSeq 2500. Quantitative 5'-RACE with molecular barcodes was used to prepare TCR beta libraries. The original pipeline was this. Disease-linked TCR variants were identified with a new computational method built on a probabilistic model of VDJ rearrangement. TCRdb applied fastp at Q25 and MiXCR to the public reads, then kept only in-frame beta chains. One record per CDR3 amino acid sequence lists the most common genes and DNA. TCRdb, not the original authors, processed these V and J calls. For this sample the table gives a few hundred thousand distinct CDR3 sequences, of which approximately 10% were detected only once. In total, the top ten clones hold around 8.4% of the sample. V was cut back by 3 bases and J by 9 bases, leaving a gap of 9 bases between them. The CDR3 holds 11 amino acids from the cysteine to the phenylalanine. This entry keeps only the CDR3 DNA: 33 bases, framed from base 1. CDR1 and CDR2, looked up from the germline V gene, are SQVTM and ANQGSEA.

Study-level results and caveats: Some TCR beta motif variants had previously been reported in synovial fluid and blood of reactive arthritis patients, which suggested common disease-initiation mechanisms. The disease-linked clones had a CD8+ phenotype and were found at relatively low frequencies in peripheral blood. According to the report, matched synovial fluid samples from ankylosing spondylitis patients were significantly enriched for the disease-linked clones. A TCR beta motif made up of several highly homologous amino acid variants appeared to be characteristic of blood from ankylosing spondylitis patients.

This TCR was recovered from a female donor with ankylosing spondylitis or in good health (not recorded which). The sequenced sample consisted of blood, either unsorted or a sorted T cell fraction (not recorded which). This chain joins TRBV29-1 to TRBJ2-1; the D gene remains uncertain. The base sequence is TGCAGCGTTGATTCCGTTGGTGAGCAGTTCTTC. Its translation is CSVDSVGEQFF.